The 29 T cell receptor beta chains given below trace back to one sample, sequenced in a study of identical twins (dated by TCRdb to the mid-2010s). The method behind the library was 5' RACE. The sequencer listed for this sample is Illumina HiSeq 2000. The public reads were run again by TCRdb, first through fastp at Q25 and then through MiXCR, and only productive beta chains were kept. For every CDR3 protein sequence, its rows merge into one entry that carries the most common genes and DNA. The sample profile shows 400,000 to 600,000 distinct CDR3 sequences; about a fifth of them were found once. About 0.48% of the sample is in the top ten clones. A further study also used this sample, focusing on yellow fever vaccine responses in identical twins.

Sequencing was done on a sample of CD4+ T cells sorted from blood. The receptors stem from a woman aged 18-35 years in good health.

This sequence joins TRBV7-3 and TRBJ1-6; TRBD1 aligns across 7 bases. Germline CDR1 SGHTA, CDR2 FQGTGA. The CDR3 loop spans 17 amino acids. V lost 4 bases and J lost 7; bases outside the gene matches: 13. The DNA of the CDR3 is TGTGCCAGCAGCTCGCTACAGGGGATGAGGAAGAATTCACCCCTCCACTTT. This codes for CASSSLQGMRKNSPLHF.

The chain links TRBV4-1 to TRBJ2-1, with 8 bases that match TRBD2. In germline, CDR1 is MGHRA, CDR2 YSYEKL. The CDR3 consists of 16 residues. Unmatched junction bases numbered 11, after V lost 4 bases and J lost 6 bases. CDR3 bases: TGCGCCAGCAGCCCCAGCCTCGGGAGGGTCGGCAATGAGCAGTTCTTC. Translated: CASSPSLGRVGNEQFF.

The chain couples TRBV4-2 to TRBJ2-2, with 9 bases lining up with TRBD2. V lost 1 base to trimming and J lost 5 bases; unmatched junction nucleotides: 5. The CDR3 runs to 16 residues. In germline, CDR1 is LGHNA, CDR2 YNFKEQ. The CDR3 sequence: CASSQAGAGGTGELFF. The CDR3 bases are TGTGCCAGCAGCCAAGCAGGAGCGGGAGGAACCGGGGAGCTGTTTTTT.

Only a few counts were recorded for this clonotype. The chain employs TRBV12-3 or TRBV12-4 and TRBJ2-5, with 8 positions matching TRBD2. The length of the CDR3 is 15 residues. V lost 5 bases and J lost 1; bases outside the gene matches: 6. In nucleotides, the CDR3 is TGTGCCAGCAGTCTGCGACTAGCGAGCCAAGAGACCCAGTACTTC. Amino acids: CASSLRLASQETQYF.

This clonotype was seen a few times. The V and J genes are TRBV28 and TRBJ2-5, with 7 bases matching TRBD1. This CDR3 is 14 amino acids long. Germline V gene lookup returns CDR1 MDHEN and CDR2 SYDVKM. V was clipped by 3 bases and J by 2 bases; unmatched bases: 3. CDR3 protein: CASSFRDRQETQYF. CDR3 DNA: TGTGCCAGCAGTTTCCGGGACAGACAAGAGACCCAGTACTTC. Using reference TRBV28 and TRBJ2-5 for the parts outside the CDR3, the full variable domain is DVKVTQSSRYLVKRTGEKVFLECVQDMDHENMFWYRQDPGLGLRLIYFSYDVKMKEKGDIPEGYSVSREKKERFSLILESASTNQTSMYLCASSFRDRQETQYFGPGTRLLVL.

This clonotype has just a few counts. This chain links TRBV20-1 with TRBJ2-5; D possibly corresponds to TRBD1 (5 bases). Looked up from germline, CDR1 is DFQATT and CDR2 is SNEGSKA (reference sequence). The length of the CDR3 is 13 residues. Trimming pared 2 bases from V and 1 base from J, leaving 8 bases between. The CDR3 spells CSARKDTQETQYF. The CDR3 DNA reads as TGCAGTGCTAGAAAGGACACCCAAGAGACCCAGTACTTC.

The CDR3 DNA reads as TGCAGTGCAACCGGGACAGGGAAGTTCTTC. Translation: CSATGTGKFF. The genes are TRBV20-1 and TRBJ2-1, with 9 bases identical to TRBD1. This CDR3 region has 10 residues. V trimming: 6 bases; J trimming: 14 bases; junction bases outside the gene matches: 5. Germline V gene data show CDR1 as DFQATT and CDR2 as SNEGSKA (reference sequence).

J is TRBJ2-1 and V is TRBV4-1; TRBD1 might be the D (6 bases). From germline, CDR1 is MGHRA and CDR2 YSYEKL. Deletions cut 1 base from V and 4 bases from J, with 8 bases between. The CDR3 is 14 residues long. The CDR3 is CASSQGTEYNEQFF. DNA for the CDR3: TGCGCCAGCAGCCAAGGGACAGAGTACAATGAGCAGTTCTTC.

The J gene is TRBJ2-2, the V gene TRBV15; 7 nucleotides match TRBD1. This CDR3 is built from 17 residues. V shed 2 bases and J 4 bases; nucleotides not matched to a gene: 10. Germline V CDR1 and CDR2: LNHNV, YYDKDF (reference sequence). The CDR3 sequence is CATSRKLGQGVTGELFF. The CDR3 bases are TGTGCCACCAGCAGAAAGTTGGGCCAGGGGGTCACCGGGGAGCTGTTTTTT.

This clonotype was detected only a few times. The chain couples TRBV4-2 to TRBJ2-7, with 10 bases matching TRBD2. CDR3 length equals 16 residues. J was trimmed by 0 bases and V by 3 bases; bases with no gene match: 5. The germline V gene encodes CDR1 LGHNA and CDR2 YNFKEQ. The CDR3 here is CASSHGTSVNSYEQYF. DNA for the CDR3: TGTGCCAGCAGCCACGGGACTAGCGTAAACTCCTACGAGCAGTACTTC.

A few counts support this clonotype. This chain's CDR3 is CASSLFRVGLYEQYV. CDR3 nucleotide sequence: TGTGCCAGCAGCTTATTCAGGGTGGGGTTATACGAGCAGTACGTC. V usage is TRBV7-8 and J usage is TRBJ2-7, with a weak D call TRBD1 (5 bases). The CDR3 runs 15 residues. Germline CDR1 is SGHVS and CDR2 is FQNEAQ. V was cut by 2 bases and J by 4 bases, with 15 bases left in between.

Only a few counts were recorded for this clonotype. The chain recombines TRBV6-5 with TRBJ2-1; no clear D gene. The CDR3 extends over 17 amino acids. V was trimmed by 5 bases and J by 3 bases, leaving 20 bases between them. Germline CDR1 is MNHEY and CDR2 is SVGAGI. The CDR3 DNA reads TGTGCCAGCAGTACTACCAGGTTGGCGGAGCACTACAATGAGCAGTTCTTC. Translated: CASSTTRLAEHYNEQFF.

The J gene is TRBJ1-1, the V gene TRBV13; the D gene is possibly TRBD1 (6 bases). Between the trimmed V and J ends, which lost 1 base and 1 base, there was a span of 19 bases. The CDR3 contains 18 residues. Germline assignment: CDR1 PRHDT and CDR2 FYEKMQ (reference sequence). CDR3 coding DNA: TGTGCCAGCAGCTTAGTCCGCCGAGGGGGAGCGGGGAACACTGAAGCTTTCTTT. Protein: CASSLVRRGGAGNTEAFF.

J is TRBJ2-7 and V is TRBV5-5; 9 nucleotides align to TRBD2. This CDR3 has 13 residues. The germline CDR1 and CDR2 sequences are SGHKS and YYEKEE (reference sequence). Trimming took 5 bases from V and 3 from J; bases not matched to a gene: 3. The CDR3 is CASRFSGSYEQYF. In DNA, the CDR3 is TGTGCCAGCAGGTTTAGCGGGAGCTACGAGCAGTACTTC.

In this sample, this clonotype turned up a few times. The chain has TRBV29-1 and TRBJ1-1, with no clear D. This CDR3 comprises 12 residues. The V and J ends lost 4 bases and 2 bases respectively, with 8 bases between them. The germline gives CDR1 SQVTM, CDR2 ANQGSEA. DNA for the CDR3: TGCAGCGTTGGTTGGGGAAACACTGAAGCTTTCTTT. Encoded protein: CSVGWGNTEAFF.

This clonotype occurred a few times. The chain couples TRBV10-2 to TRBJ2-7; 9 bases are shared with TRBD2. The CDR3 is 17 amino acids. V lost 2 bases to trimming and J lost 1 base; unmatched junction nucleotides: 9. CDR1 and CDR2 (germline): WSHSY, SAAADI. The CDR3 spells CASSEGPTSGSSYEQYF. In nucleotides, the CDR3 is TGCGCCAGCAGTGAGGGGCCCACTAGCGGGTCTTCCTACGAGCAGTACTTC.

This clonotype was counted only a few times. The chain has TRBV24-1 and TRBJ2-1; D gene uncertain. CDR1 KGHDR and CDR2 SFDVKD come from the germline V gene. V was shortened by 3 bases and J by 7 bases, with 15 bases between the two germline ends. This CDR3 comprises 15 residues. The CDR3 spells CATSDPNVYGNEQFF. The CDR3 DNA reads TGTGCCACCAGTGATCCCAATGTCTATGGGAATGAGCAGTTCTTC.

This CDR3 reads CASSLARGSSGRIADTQYF. The CDR3 nucleotides read TGCGCCAGCAGCTTGGCCAGGGGATCTAGCGGGAGGATCGCAGATACGCAGTATTTT. The rearrangement links TRBV5-1 to TRBJ2-3; 11 bases align to TRBD2. CDR1 SGHRS and CDR2 YFSETQ come from the germline V gene. The CDR3 sequence is 19 residues long. The ends lost 0 bases at V and 4 bases at J; junction bases unmatched: 13.

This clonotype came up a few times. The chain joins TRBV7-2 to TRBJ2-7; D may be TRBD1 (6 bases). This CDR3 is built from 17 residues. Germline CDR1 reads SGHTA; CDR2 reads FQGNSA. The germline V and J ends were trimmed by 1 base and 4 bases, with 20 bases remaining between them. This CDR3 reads CASSLGGRGTPHYEQYF. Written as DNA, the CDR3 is TGTGCCAGCAGCTTAGGGGGGCGTGGGACGCCGCATTACGAGCAGTACTTC. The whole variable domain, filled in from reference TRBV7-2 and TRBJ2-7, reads GAGVSQSPSNKVTEKGKDVELRCDPISGHTALYWYRQSLGQGLEFLIYFQGNSAPDKSGLPSDRFSAERTGGSVSTLTIQRTQQEDSAVYLCASSLGGRGTPHYEQYFGPGTRLTVT.

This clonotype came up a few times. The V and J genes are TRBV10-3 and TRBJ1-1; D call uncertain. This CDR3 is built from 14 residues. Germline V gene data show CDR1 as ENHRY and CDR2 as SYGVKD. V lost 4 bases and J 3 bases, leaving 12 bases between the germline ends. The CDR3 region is CAISGSTRDTEAFF. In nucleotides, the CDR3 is TGTGCCATCAGTGGATCAACAAGGGACACTGAAGCTTTCTTT.

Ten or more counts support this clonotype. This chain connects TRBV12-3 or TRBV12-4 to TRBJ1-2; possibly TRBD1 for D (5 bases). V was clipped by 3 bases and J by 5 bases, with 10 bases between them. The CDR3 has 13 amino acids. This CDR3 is CASSFRAGYGYTF. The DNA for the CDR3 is TGTGCCAGCAGTTTCAGGGCCGGGTATGGCTACACCTTC.

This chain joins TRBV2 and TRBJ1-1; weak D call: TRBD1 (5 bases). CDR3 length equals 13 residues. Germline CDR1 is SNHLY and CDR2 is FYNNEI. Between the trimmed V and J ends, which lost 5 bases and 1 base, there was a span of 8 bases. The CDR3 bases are TGTGCCAGCAGTCAGGACAAGAACACTGAAGCTTTCTTT. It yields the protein CASSQDKNTEAFF.

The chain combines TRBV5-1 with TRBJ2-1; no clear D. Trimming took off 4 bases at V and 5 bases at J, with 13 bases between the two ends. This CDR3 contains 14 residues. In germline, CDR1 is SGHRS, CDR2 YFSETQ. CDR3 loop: CASSPTSNNNEQFF. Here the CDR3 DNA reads TGCGCCAGCAGCCCAACCTCTAATAACAATGAGCAGTTCTTC. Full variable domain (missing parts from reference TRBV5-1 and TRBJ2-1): KAGVTQTPRYLIKTRGQQVTLSCSPISGHRSVSWYQQTPGQGLQFLFEYFSETQRNKGNFPGRFSGRQFSNSRSEMNVSTLELGDSALYLCASSPTSNNNEQFFGPGTRLTVL.

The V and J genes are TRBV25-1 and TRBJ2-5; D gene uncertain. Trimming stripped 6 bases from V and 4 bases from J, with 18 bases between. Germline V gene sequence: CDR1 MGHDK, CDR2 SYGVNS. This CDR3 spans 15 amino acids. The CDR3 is CASRTWALAGETQYF. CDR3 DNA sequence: TGTGCCAGCAGAACCTGGGCCCTCGCAGGAGAGACCCAGTACTTC.

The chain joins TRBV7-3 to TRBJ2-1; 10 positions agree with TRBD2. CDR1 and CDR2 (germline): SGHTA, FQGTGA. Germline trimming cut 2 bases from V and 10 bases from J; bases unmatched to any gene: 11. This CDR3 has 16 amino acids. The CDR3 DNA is TGTGCCAGCAGCTTAGGTGGCCCTGGACTAGCGGCAGAGCAGTTCTTC. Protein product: CASSLGGPGLAAEQFF.

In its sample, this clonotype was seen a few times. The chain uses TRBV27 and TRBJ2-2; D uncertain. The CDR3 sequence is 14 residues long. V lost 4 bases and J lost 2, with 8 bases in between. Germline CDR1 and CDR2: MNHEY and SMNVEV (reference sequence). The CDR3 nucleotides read TGTGCCAGCAGTTCCACCCCCAACACCGGGGAGCTGTTTTTT. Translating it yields CASSSTPNTGELFF.

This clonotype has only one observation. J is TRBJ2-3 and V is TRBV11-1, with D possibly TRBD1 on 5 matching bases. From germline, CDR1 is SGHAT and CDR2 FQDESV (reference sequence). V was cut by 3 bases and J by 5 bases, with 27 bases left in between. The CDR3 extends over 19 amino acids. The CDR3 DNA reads TGTGCCAGCAGCTTGAGATCATATACCCCAGGGTATCACAGAGATACGCAGTATTTT. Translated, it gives CASSLRSYTPGYHRDTQYF.

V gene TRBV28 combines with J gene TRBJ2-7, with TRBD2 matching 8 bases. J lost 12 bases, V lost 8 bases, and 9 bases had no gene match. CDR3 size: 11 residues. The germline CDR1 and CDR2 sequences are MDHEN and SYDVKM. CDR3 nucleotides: TGTGCCAGCCGGGAGGGGACATCGTTGTACTTC. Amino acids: CASREGTSLYF. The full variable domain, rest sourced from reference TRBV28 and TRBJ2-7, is DVKVTQSSRYLVKRTGEKVFLECVQDMDHENMFWYRQDPGLGLRLIYFSYDVKMKEKGDIPEGYSVSREKKERFSLILESASTNQTSMYLCASREGTSLYFGPGTRLTVT.

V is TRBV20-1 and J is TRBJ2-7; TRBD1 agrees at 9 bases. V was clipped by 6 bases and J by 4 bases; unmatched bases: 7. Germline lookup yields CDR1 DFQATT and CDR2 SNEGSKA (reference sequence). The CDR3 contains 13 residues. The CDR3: CSATGQGNYEQYF. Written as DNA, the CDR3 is TGCAGTGCAACGGGACAGGGCAATTACGAGCAGTACTTC.